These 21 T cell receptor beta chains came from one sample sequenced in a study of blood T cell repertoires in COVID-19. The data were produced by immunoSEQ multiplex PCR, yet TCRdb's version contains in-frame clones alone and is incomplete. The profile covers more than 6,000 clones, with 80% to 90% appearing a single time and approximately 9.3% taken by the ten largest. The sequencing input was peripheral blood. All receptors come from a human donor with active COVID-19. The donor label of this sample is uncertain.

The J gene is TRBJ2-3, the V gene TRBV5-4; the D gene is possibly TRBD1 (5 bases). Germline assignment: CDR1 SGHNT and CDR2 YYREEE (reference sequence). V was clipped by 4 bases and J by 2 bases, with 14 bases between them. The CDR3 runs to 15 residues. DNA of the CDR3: TGTGCCAGCAGCCAAGACAGATGGGCCACAGATACGCAGTATTTT. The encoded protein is CASSQDRWATDTQYF.

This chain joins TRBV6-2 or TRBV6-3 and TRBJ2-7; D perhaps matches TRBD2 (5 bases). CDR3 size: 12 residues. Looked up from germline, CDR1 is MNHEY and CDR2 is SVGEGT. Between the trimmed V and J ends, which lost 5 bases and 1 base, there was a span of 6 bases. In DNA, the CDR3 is TGTGCCAGCAGTCGGGATTCCTACGAGCAGTACTTC. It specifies CASSRDSYEQYF.

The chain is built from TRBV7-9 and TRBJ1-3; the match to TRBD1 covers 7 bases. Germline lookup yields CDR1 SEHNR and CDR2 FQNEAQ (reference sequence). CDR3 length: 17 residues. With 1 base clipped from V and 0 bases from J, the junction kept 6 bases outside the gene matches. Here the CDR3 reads CASSLVTGAFSGNTIYF. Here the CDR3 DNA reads TGTGCCAGCAGCTTAGTCACAGGGGCCTTCTCTGGAAACACCATATATTTT.

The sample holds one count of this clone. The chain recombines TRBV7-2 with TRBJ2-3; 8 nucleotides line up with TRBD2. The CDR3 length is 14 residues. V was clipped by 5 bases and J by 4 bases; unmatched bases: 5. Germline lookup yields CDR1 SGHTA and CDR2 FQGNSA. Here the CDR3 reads CASSRTSWSDTQYF. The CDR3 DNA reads TGTGCCAGCAGCCGGACTAGCTGGTCAGATACGCAGTATTTT. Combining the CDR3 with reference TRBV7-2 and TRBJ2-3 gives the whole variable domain GAGVSQSPSNKVTEKGKDVELRCDPISGHTALYWYRQSLGQGLEFLIYFQGNSAPDKSGLPSDRFSAERTGGSVSTLTIQRTQQEDSAVYLCASSRTSWSDTQYFGPGTRLTVL.

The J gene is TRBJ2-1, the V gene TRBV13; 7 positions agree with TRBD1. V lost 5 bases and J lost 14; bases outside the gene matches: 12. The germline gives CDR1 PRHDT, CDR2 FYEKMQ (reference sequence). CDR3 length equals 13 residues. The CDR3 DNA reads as TGTGCCAGCAGCCGTAAAGGGGACAGCCCAAAGTTCTTC. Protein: CASSRKGDSPKFF.

This CDR3 is CASSLKLGGLGEKLFF. Written as DNA, the CDR3 is TGTGCCAGCAGCTTAAAACTGGGGGGGCTAGGTGAAAAACTGTTTTTT. The chain combines TRBV7-2 with TRBJ1-4; D is perhaps TRBD1 (6 bases). Germline V gene data show CDR1 as SGHTA and CDR2 as FQGNSA. The CDR3 contains 16 residues. Trimming took off 2 bases at V and 7 bases at J, with 17 bases between the two ends.

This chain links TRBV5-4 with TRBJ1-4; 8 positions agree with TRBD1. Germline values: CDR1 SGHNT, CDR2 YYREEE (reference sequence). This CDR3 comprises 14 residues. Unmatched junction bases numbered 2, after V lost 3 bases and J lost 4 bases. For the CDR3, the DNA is TGTGCCAGCAGCTACAGGGGGGTTAATGAAAAACTGTTTTTT. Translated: CASSYRGVNEKLFF.

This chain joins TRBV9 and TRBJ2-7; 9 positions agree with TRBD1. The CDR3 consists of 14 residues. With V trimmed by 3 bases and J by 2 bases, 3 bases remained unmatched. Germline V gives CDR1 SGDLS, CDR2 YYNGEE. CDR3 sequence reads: CASSAGTGTYEQYF. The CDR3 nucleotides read TGTGCCAGCAGCGCCGGGACAGGGACCTACGAGCAGTACTTC. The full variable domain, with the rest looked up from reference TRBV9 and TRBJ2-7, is DSGVTQTPKHLITATGQRVTLRCSPRSGDLSVYWYQQSLDQGLQFLIQYYNGEERAKGNILERFSAQQFPDLHSELNLSSLELGDSALYFCASSAGTGTYEQYFGPGTRLTVT.

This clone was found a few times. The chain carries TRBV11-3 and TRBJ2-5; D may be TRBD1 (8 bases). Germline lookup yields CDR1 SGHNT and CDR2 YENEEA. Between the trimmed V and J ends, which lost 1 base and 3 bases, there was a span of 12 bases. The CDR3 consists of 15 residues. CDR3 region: CASSLGQGREETQYF. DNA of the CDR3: TGTGCCAGCAGCTTAGGACAGGGGAGGGAAGAGACCCAGTACTTC.

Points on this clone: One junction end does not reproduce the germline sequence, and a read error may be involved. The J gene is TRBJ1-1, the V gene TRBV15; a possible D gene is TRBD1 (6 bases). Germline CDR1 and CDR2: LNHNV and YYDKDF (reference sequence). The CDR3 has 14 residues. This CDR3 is CATNRDRGSTEAFF. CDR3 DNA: TGTGCCACCAACAGAGATAGGGGGAGCACTGAAGCTTTCTTT.

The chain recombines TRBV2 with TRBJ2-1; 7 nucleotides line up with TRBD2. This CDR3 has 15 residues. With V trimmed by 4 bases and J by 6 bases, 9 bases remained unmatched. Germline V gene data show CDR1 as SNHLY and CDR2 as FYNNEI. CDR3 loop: CASSVPGGSLNEQFF. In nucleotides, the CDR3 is TGTGCCAGCAGTGTTCCGGGGGGATCCCTCAATGAGCAGTTCTTC.

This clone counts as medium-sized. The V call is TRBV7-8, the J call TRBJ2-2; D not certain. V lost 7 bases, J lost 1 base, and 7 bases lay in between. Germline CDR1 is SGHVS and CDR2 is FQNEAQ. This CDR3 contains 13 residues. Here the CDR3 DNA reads TGTGCCAGCAATAATCTGAACACCGGGGAGCTGTTTTTT. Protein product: CASNNLNTGELFF.

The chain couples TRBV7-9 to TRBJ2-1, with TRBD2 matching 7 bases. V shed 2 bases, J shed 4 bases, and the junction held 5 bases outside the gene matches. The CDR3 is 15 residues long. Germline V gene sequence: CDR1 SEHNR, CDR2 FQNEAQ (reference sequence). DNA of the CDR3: TGTGCCAGCAGCTTAAGCGGGGACGTATACAATGAGCAGTTCTTC. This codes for CASSLSGDVYNEQFF.

The CDR3 nucleotides read TGTGCCAGCAGTTCCGGGACTAGCGGGAGAAATGAGCAGTTCTTC. It codes for CASSSGTSGRNEQFF. The chain is built from TRBV28 and TRBJ2-1; 14 bases are a match to TRBD2. This CDR3 comprises 15 residues. Germline V gives CDR1 MDHEN, CDR2 SYDVKM. The junction had 3 bases not matched to a gene; V was cut back by 4 bases and J by 7 bases.

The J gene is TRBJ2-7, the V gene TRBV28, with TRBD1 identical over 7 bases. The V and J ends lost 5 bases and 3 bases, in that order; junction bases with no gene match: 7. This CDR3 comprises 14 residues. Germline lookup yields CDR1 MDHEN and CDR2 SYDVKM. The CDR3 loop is CASSQDRLGYEQYF. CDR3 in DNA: TGTGCCAGCAGTCAGGACAGGCTGGGCTACGAGCAGTACTTC.

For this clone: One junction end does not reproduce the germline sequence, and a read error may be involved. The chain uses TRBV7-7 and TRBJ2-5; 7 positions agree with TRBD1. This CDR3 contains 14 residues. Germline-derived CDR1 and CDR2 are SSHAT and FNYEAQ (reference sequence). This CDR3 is CASSLRTGQETQYF. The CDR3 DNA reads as TGTGCTAGCAGCTTAAGGACAGGCCAAGAGACCCAGTACTTC.

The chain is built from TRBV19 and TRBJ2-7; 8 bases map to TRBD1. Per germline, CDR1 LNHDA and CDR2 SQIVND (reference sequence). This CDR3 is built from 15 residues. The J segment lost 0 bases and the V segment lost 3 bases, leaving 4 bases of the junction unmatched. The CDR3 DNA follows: TGTGCCAGTAGTATGGGGACAGGAATCTCCTACGAGCAGTACTTC. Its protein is CASSMGTGISYEQYF.

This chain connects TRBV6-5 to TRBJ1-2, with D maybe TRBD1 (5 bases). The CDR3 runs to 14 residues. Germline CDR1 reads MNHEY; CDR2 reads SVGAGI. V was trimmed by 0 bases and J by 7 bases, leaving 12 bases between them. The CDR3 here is CASSYSAGGIGYTF. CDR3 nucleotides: TGTGCCAGCAGTTACTCGGCGGGGGGGATTGGCTACACCTTC.

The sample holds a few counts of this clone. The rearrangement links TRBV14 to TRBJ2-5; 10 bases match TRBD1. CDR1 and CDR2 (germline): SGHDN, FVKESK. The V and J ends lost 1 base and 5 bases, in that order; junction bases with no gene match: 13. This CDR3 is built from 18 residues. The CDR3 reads CASSQALPGQGFRETQYF. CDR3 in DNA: TGTGCCAGCAGCCAAGCACTTCCGGGACAGGGGTTTCGGGAGACCCAGTACTTC.

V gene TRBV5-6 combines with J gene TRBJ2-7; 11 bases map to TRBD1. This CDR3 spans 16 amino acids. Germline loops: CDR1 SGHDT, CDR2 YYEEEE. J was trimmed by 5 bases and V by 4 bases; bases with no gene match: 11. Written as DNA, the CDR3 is TGTGCCAGCAGCCCCAGGACAGGGGGCGTTTCGGACGAGCAGTACTTC. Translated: CASSPRTGGVSDEQYF.

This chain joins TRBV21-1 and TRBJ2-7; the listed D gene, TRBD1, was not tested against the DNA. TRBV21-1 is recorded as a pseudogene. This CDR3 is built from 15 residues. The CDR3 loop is CAIYRGHLEEYEQYF. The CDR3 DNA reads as TGTGCCATCTACAGGGGCCACCTAGAAGAGTACGAGCAGTACTTC.